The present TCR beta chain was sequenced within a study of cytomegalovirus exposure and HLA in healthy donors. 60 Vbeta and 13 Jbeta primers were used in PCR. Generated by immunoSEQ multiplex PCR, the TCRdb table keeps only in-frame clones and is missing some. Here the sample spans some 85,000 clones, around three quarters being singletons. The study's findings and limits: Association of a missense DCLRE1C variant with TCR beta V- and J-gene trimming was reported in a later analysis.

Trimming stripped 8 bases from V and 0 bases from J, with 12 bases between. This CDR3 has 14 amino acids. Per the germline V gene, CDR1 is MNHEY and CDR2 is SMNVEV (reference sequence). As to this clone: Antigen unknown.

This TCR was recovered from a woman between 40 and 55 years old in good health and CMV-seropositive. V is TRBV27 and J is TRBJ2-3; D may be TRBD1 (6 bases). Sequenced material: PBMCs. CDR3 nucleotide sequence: TGTGCCAGCCGGGACACAACTAGCACAGATACGCAGTATTTT. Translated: CASRDTTSTDTQYF.